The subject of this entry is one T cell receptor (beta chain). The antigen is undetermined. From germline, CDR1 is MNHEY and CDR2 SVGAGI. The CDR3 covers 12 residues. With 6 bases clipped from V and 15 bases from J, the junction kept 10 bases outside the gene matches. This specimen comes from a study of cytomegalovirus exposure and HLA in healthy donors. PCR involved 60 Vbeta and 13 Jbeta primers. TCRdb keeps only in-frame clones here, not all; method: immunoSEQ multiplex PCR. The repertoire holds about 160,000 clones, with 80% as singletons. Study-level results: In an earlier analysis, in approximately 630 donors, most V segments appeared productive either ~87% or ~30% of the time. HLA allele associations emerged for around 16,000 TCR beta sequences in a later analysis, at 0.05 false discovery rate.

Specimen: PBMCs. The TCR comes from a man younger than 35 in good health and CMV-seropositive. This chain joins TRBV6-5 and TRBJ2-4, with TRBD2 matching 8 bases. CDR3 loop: CASSPGGSGWYF. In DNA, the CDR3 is TGTGCCAGCAGCCCGGGAGGGAGCGGGTGGTACTTC.